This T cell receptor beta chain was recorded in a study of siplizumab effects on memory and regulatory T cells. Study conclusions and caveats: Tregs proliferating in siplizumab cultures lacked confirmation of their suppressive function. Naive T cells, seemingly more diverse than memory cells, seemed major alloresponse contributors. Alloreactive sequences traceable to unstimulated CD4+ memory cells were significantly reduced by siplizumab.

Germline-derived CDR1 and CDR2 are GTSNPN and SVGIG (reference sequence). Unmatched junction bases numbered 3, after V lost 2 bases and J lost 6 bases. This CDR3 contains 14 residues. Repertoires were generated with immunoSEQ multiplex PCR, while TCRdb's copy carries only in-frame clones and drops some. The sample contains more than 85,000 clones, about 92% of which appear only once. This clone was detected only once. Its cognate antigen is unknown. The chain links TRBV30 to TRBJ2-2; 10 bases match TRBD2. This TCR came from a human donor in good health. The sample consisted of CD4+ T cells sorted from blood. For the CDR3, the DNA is TGTGCCTGGAGTCGGCTAGCGGGGGCCGGGGAGCTGTTTTTT. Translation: CAWSRLAGAGELFF. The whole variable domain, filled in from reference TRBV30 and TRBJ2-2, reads SQTIHQWPATLVQPVGSPLSLECTVEGTSNPNLYWYRQAAGRGLQLLFYSVGIGQISSEVPQNLSASRPQDRQFILSSKKLLLSDSGFYLCAWSRLAGAGELFFGEGSRLTVL.